This T cell receptor beta chain was captured by sequencing in a study of blood T cell repertoires in COVID-19. Study summary: Acute and convalescent COVID-19 samples came from the United States, Italy and Spain. PBMCs, B-cell-depleted T cells, or T cells provided the cDNA or gDNA that made up the material.

Trimming took 5 bases from V and 0 from J, leaving 11 bases between them. Looked up from germline, CDR1 is MNHEY and CDR2 is SVGEGT. This CDR3 region has 16 residues. Study processing details: Quantification of nucleated cells was approximated via reference gene primer amplification. TCRdb's table, derived via immunoSEQ multiplex PCR, lists solely in-frame clones and lacks some. D and trimming were read from the DNA, whereas the V and J calls and clone size are those reported in that table. The sample lists about 240,000 clones; 75% to 90% were seen once. J is TRBJ2-6 and V is TRBV6-2 or TRBV6-3, with D maybe TRBD2 (6 bases). This receptor was taken from a woman in her thirties who had recovered from COVID-19. Sequencing was done on a sample of peripheral blood. For the CDR3, the DNA is TGTGCCAGCAGTCCCCTGCGGGGCTCTGGGGCCAACGTCCTGACTTTC. This translates into CASSPLRGSGANVLTF.